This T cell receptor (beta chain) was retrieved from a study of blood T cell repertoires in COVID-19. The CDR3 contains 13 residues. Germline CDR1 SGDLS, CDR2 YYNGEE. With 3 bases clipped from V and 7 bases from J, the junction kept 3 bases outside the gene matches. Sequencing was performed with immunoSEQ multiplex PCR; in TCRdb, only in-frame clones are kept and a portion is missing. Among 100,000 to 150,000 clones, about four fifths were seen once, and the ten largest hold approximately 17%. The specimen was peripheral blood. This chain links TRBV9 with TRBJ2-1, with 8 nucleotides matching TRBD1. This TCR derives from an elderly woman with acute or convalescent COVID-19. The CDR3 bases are TGTGCCAGCAGCGAGGACAGGGTAAATGAGCAGTTCTTC. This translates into CASSEDRVNEQFF.